These 21 T cell receptor beta chains originate from one sample sequenced in a study of OX40 agonist ivuxolimab in advanced cancers. Clones were read by immunoSEQ multiplex PCR, and TCRdb kept only the in-frame ones, dropping some. The sample carries more than 35,000 clones, approximately 86% recorded once. The sample consisted of CD4+ or CD8+ T cells sorted from blood, taken in a trial of the OX40 agonist ivuxolimab. Receptors originate from an adult with an advanced solid tumor such as melanoma, head and neck, liver or kidney cancer.

The chain has TRBV4-1 and TRBJ1-2, with D tentatively TRBD1 (5 bases). Deletions cut 1 base from V and 0 bases from J, with 9 bases between. This CDR3 has 15 amino acids. CDR1 is MGHRA and CDR2 is YSYEKL in the germline V gene. Here the CDR3 reads CASSQVRGANYGYTF. The CDR3 nucleotides are TGCGCCAGCAGCCAAGTGCGAGGGGCTAACTATGGCTACACCTTC.

This chain links TRBV11-2 with TRBJ1-2; D possibly corresponds to TRBD1 (5 bases). V was trimmed by 5 bases and J by 4 bases, leaving 8 bases between them. CDR1 and CDR2 from the germline V gene are SGHAT and FQNNGV. CDR3 size: 12 residues. This CDR3 reads CASSQGVYGYTF. In DNA, the CDR3 is TGTGCCAGCAGCCAAGGGGTCTATGGCTACACCTTC.

This sequence joins TRBV6-1 and TRBJ2-1, with 16 bases matching TRBD2. The germline gives CDR1 MNHNS, CDR2 SASEGT. With V trimmed by 3 bases and J by 5 bases, 4 bases remained unmatched. The CDR3 spans 17 residues. CDR3 sequence (DNA): TGTGCCAGCAGTGAGGGGACTAGCGGGAGGGGTGACAATGAGCAGTTCTTC. Its protein is CASSEGTSGRGDNEQFF.

The chain carries TRBV27 and TRBJ1-6, with D possibly matching TRBD1 (5 bases). The germline V and J ends were trimmed by 5 bases and 9 bases, with 14 bases remaining between them. The CDR3 spans 14 residues. CDR1 and CDR2 from the germline V gene are MNHEY and SMNVEV (reference sequence). The CDR3 bases are TGTGCCAGCAGTGGTACCGGGACCCCTTCACCCCTCCACTTT. It translates to CASSGTGTPSPLHF.

The chain links TRBV27 to TRBJ1-5; D gene unclear. V lost 7 bases, J lost 9 bases, and 19 bases lay in between. CDR3 length equals 14 residues. Per germline, CDR1 MNHEY and CDR2 SMNVEV (reference sequence). The CDR3 bases are TGTGCCAGCATGGAAAGCCAGAGTTCAAGGCCCCAGCATTTT. Translating gives CASMESQSSRPQHF.

V is TRBV10-3 and J is TRBJ2-7; 8 bases agree with TRBD1. There are 15 residues in the CDR3. The V segment lost 3 bases and the J segment 2 bases; nucleotides outside the gene matches: 6. Germline V gives CDR1 ENHRY, CDR2 SYGVKD. Here the CDR3 DNA reads TGTGCCATCAGTGACCAAGACAGGGGCACCTACGAGCAGTACTTC. This translates into CAISDQDRGTYEQYF.

In this sample, this clone turned up once. J is TRBJ2-5 and V is TRBV7-6; D is perhaps TRBD2 (6 bases). This CDR3 spans 16 amino acids. Germline assignment: CDR1 SGHVS and CDR2 FNYEAQ. V was shortened by 1 base and J by 1 base, with 13 bases between the two germline ends. This CDR3 is CASSLVRGSPQETQYF. DNA for the CDR3: TGTGCCAGCAGCTTAGTCCGGGGGTCCCCCCAAGAGACCCAGTACTTC.

This clone was recorded once. The chain combines TRBV28 with TRBJ2-1; 10 nucleotides agree with TRBD2. The J segment lost 6 bases and the V segment lost 6 bases, leaving 5 bases of the junction unmatched. Germline CDR1 MDHEN, CDR2 SYDVKM. The CDR3 is 14 residues long. CDR3 bases: TGTGCCAGCAGGTCAAGCGGGAGGGCCAATGAGCAGTTCTTC. Amino acids: CASRSSGRANEQFF.

The chain employs TRBV19 and TRBJ1-2; 10 bases are a match to TRBD1. V was pared by 9 bases and J by 5 bases, with 12 bases of the junction left unmatched. This CDR3 spans 15 amino acids. Germline CDR1 is LNHDA and CDR2 is SQIVND (reference sequence). CDR3 region: CASSPGQGKIYGYTF. The CDR3 DNA follows: TGTGCCAGCTCACCGGGACAGGGGAAAATTTATGGCTACACCTTC.

The rearrangement links TRBV4-3 to TRBJ1-2; unclear D gene. Germline CDR1 is LGHNA and CDR2 is YSLEER. The V and J ends lost 0 bases and 0 bases respectively, with 8 bases between them. This CDR3 has 15 amino acids. DNA for the CDR3: TGCGCCAGCAGCCAAGAGAGGGCGACTAACTATGGCTACACCTTC. It yields the protein CASSQERATNYGYTF.

The rearrangement links TRBV7-9 to TRBJ1-1; D gene uncertain. V lost 3 bases, J lost 3 bases, and 11 bases lay in between. Germline V CDR1 and CDR2: SEHNR, FQNEAQ (reference sequence). The CDR3 has 14 amino acids. In nucleotides, the CDR3 is TGTGCCAGCAGCTTCGAAGCAGTCTACACTGAAGCTTTCTTT. Residues: CASSFEAVYTEAFF.

The gene calls are TRBV25-1 and TRBJ2-7, with unresolved D. The V end was cut by 8 bases, the J end by 1 base, with 3 bases between. Looked up from germline, CDR1 is MGHDK and CDR2 is SYGVNS. There are 10 residues in the CDR3. CDR3 nucleotide sequence: TGTGCCAGCGGGTCCTACGAGCAGTACTTC. This codes for CASGSYEQYF.

The chain is built from TRBV7-3 and TRBJ1-2, with 8 bases matching TRBD1. Per the germline V gene, CDR1 is SGHTA and CDR2 is FQGTGA. The CDR3 sequence is 15 residues long. Unmatched junction bases numbered 7, after V lost 2 bases and J lost 5 bases. The chain's CDR3 is CASSLPTGAVYGYTF. CDR3 DNA sequence: TGTGCCAGCAGCTTACCGACAGGGGCAGTATATGGCTACACCTTC.

As DNA, the CDR3 is TGTGCCAGCAGGGACAGGGGGGTGGACTCACCCCTCCACTTT. As protein: CASRDRGVDSPLHF. The J gene is TRBJ1-6, the V gene TRBV7-9; 10 bases are shared with TRBD1. V lost 6 bases and J lost 10; bases outside the gene matches: 6. Germline CDR1 reads SEHNR; CDR2 reads FQNEAQ (reference sequence). The CDR3 has 14 residues.

The rearrangement links TRBV29-1 to TRBJ1-3; tentatively, D is TRBD1 (5 bases). V was clipped by 1 base and J by 0 bases, with 16 bases between them. Germline CDR1 and CDR2: SQVTM and ANQGSEA. This CDR3 comprises 17 residues. Here the CDR3 reads CSVEGETDYFSGNTIYF. In nucleotides, the CDR3 is TGCAGCGTTGAAGGGGAGACAGATTACTTCTCTGGAAACACCATATATTTT.

The chain links TRBV6-1 to TRBJ2-3, with TRBD1 as a possible D gene (6 bases). Germline V gene lookup returns CDR1 MNHNS and CDR2 SASEGT. V was clipped by 3 bases and J by 3 bases, with 13 bases between them. The CDR3 is 15 residues long. For the CDR3, the DNA is TGTGCCAGCAGTGAGGGGACATTTAGAACAGATACGCAGTATTTT. Amino acid sequence: CASSEGTFRTDTQYF.

The rearrangement joins TRBV7-9 to TRBJ2-7; 11 bases agree with TRBD1. CDR3 length: 15 residues. Germline trimming cut 5 bases from V and 5 bases from J; bases unmatched to any gene: 8. Per germline, CDR1 SEHNR and CDR2 FQNEAQ (reference sequence). The CDR3 loop is CASSPGQGVLHEQYF. For the CDR3, the DNA is TGTGCCAGCAGCCCGGGACAGGGGGTTCTCCACGAGCAGTACTTC.

The chain carries TRBV6-6 and TRBJ1-5; D might be TRBD1 (5 bases). V was trimmed by 8 bases and J by 0 bases, leaving 11 bases between them. Germline V gene lookup returns CDR1 MNHNY and CDR2 SVGAGI (reference sequence). The CDR3 is made up of 14 amino acids. The CDR3 DNA is TGTGCCAGCGCCTTGGGGGTTAGCAATCAGCCCCAGCATTTT. Translating it yields CASALGVSNQPQHF.

This chain links TRBV7-2 with TRBJ2-7; D might be TRBD1 (6 bases). V shed 5 bases and J shed 7 bases, with 18 bases lying between them. The length of the CDR3 is 14 residues. CDR1 is SGHTA, CDR2 FQGNSA, per germline. CDR3 nucleotides: TGTGCCAGCAGCAACAGGGATAGAACTAGGGAGCAGTACTTC. Its translation: CASSNRDRTREQYF.

The chain carries TRBV6-5 and TRBJ1-1, with 9 bases that match TRBD1. This CDR3 is 14 amino acids long. Germline CDR1 reads MNHEY; CDR2 reads SVGAGI. Unmatched junction bases numbered 1, after V lost 4 bases and J lost 1 base. This CDR3 reads CASSSGQGNTEAFF. CDR3 nucleotide sequence: TGTGCCAGCAGTTCGGGACAGGGGAACACTGAAGCTTTCTTT.

This clone is labeled medium-sized. The chain has TRBV7-9 and TRBJ2-2; unclear D gene. This CDR3 is 14 amino acids long. Trimming pared 3 bases from V and 6 bases from J, leaving 11 bases between. Germline V lookup: CDR1 SEHNR, CDR2 FQNEAQ (reference sequence). The CDR3 coding sequence is TGTGCCAGCAGCTTCCGTTCGCCTGCCGGGGAGCTGTTTTTT. Translating gives CASSFRSPAGELFF. The full variable domain, its missing parts supplied by reference TRBV7-9 and TRBJ2-2, is DTGVSQNPRHKITKRGQNVTFRCDPISEHNRLYWYRQTLGQGPEFLTYFQNEAQLEKSRLLSDRFSAERPKGSFSTLEIQRTEQGDSAMYLCASSFRSPAGELFFGEGSRLTVL.